This T cell receptor beta chain was sequenced during a study of OX40 agonist ivuxolimab in advanced cancers. Across the whole study: Prior therapy, whether anti-PD-1, anti-PD-L1 or anti-CTLA-4, was allowed, and under 50% had some.

Sequencing used immunoSEQ multiplex PCR; TCRdb keeps in-frame clones, though not all of them. Among tens of thousands of clones, over 75% were seen once, and the ten largest hold 2% to 2.5%. The CDR3 consists of 13 residues. In germline, CDR1 is SGHRS, CDR2 YFSETQ. Trimming removed 5 bases at V and 0 bases at J, with 9 bases between. Study-level findings and limits: The study observed clonal expansion of CD4+ and CD8+ blood T cells by week 6 at 0.1 to 3.0 mg/kg.

This clone showed up just once. Its target is not known. V usage is TRBV5-1 and J usage is TRBJ2-7, with D hard to call. The receptor's source is an adult with an advanced solid tumor such as melanoma, head and neck, liver or kidney cancer. The sample consisted of CD4+ or CD8+ T cells sorted from blood, taken in a trial of the OX40 agonist ivuxolimab. CDR3 DNA sequence: TGCGCCAGCAGTTTGCGGCCCTCCTACGAGCAGTACTTC. Translating gives CASSLRPSYEQYF.